One and the same sample provided the 9 T cell receptor beta chains below, sequenced in a study of T cells in Graves' hyperthyroidism and ophthalmopathy. RNA transcripts provided the source from which TCR beta CDR3 regions were amplified. In the first-round RT-PCR of the TCR CDR3, the HTBI primer set was used. One entry per CDR3 protein, called by TCRdb with MiXCR from the multiplex PCR reads. Of around 540,000 distinct CDR3 sequences in the sample, approximately 44% were seen once. Sequenced sample: peripheral blood or thyroid tissue (not recorded which). Receptors originate from a woman under 30 with Graves' hyperthyroidism.

Notes on this clonotype: Relative to the germline gene, one junction end is altered; a read error may explain this. The rearrangement joins TRBV25-1 to TRBJ2-7; 11 positions agree with TRBD2. The CDR3 is 13 amino acids. CDR1 MGHDK and CDR2 SYGVNS come from the germline V gene. The CDR3 nucleotides are TGTGCCAGCGGGACTAGCGGATTCTACAAGCAGTACTTC. Protein sequence: CASGTSGFYKQYF.

The CDR3 here is CASSIRRSGQETQYF. CDR3 coding DNA: TGTGCCAGCAGTATCCGGAGAAGTGGGCAAGAGACCCAGTACTTC. The chain is built from TRBV12-3 or TRBV12-4 and TRBJ2-5; no clear D. The V gene lost 5 bases and the J gene lost 2 bases, with 15 bases spanning the gap. CDR3 length: 15 amino acids.

The chain has TRBV6-6 and TRBJ2-7; weak D call: TRBD2 (5 bases). The germline V and J ends were trimmed by 5 bases and 6 bases, with 14 bases remaining between them. CDR1 is MNHNY and CDR2 is SVGAGI in the germline V gene (reference sequence). The CDR3 sequence is 13 residues long. The CDR3 nucleotides read TGTGCCAGCAGTCGCGGGCGCCCTTCCGAGCAGTACTTC. Its protein is CASSRGRPSEQYF.

This clonotype has ten or more counts. The V gene is TRBV2, the J gene TRBJ1-2, with D unresolved. The CDR3 spans 11 residues. The V end lost 6 bases, the J end lost 4 bases, and 6 bases lay between the germline ends. Per the germline V gene, CDR1 is SNHLY and CDR2 is FYNNEI. The CDR3 region is CASRQTYGYTF. Written as DNA, the CDR3 is TGTGCCAGCAGGCAGACCTATGGCTACACCTTC. The full variable domain, its missing parts supplied by reference TRBV2 and TRBJ1-2, is EPEVTQTPSHQVTQMGQEVILRCVPISNHLYFYWYRQILGQKVEFLVSFYNNEISEKSEIFDDQFSVERPDGSNFTLKIRSTKLEDSAMYFCASRQTYGYTFGSGTRLTVV.

This clonotype was seen ten or more times. The V gene is TRBV10-3, the J gene TRBJ1-2, with D perhaps matching TRBD1 (6 bases). The V end was cut by 2 bases, the J end by 8 bases, with 9 bases between. The CDR3 covers 12 residues. The germline V gene encodes CDR1 ENHRY and CDR2 SYGVKD. In nucleotides, the CDR3 is TGTGCCATCAGTGAGAGGGGGTCCGGCTACACCTTC. Translated, it gives CAISERGSGYTF.

J is TRBJ1-1 and V is TRBV14, with D tentatively TRBD1 (5 bases). Germline V lookup: CDR1 SGHDN, CDR2 FVKESK. V was clipped by 0 bases and J by 5 bases, with 22 bases between them. This CDR3 has 18 amino acids. DNA of the CDR3: TGTGCCAGCAGCCAAGACCCAATCTTTGGGGGGTGGAGGACTGAAGCTTTCTTT. Protein: CASSQDPIFGGWRTEAFF. The full variable domain, rest sourced from reference TRBV14 and TRBJ1-1, is EAGVTQFPSHSVIEKGQTVTLRCDPISGHDNLYWYRRVMGKEIKFLLHFVKESKQDESGMPNNRFLAERTGGTYSTLKVQPAELEDSGVYFCASSQDPIFGGWRTEAFFGQGTRLTVV.

This rearrangement joins TRBV15 to TRBJ2-6; 8 nucleotides agree with TRBD1. CDR3 size: 16 residues. Germline CDR1 and CDR2: LNHNV and YYDKDF (reference sequence). V lost 5 bases and J lost 0; bases outside the gene matches: 3. The CDR3 loop is CATSGQGFSGANVLTF. CDR3 nucleotide sequence: TGTGCCACCAGCGGACAGGGTTTCTCTGGGGCCAACGTCCTGACTTTC. The full variable domain, completed using reference TRBV15 and TRBJ2-6, is DAMVIQNPRYQVTQFGKPVTLSCSQTLNHNVMYWYQQKSSQAPKLLFHYYDKDFNNEADTPDNFQSRRPNTSFCFLDIRSPGLGDTAMYLCATSGQGFSGANVLTFGAGSRLTVL.

Comments on this clonotype: One end of the junction varies from germline; a read error may be responsible. The V gene is TRBV19, the J gene TRBJ2-7; D not resolved. The CDR3 totals 15 residues. The germline V gene encodes CDR1 LNHDA and CDR2 SQIVND (reference sequence). The CDR3, as DNA: TGTGCCAGTAGTATCATCGTCGGCTCAACCTACCAGCAGTACTTC. It is translated as CASSIIVGSTYQQYF.

The chain is built from TRBV20-1 and TRBJ2-7; D call uncertain. The CDR3 consists of 11 residues. Trimming took off 4 bases at V and 6 bases at J, with 10 bases between the two ends. From germline, CDR1 is DFQATT and CDR2 SNEGSKA (reference sequence). In DNA form, the CDR3 reads TGCAGTGCTACCAGCCCAGGCGAGCAGTACTTC. Translation: CSATSPGEQYF.